This T cell receptor (beta chain) was sequenced during a study of blood T cell repertoires in COVID-19. Study in general: Some COVID-19 samples were acute and others convalescent; all came from the United States, Italy and Spain. Sources were T cells, B-cell-depleted T cells, or PBMCs; the material itself was cDNA or gDNA.

Source study methods: Estimates of nucleated cell counts were drawn from the amplification of reference gene primers. Some clones are missing from TCRdb's copy, which holds only in-frame ones; the method was immunoSEQ multiplex PCR. V and J calls plus clone size are reproduced from that table; the DNA served to infer D and trimming. The table includes about 230,000 clones, 65% to 85% detected once. V dropped 5 bases and J dropped 5 bases, with 12 bases sitting between them. The CDR3 sequence is 13 residues long. In germline, CDR1 is SGHNT, CDR2 YENEEA. Sequencing was performed on peripheral blood. The clonotype originates from a man at least 80 years old with acute or convalescent COVID-19. The chain joins TRBV11-3 to TRBJ1-1; D is uncertain. The CDR3, as DNA: TGTGCCAGCAGCCGCCCCGACACGACTGAAGCTTTCTTT. Its protein is CASSRPDTTEAFF.